This TCR beta chain was identified during a study of shared clonotypes between healthy human individuals. Overall study findings and caveats: Rarefaction gave evidence that sorted-subset sequencing remained incomplete despite large depth. Generation of non-shared clonotypes was less probable than generation of clonotypes shared by all four donors. Larger estimated richness was generally seen in naive subsets than in memory subsets.

This table comes from immunoSEQ multiplex PCR, and its TCRdb copy is limited to in-frame clones, with some not included. The data hold some 2,400,000 clones, with approximately 95% observed a single time. Trimming stripped 4 bases from V and 6 bases from J, with 16 bases between. In germline, CDR1 is SNHLY, CDR2 FYNNEI. The CDR3 has 15 amino acids. Remarks on this clone: The antigen is undetermined.

The chain has TRBV2 and TRBJ2-1, with a tentative D call TRBD2 (6 bases). The receptor comes from a man aged 18 to 30 in good health. Sequences were obtained from naive CD4+ T cells sorted from blood. Subset denoted: CD45RA+ positively selected. This CDR3 reads CASSGGRSSINEQFF. In nucleotides, the CDR3 is TGTGCCAGCAGTGGAGGGAGGAGTAGCATCAATGAGCAGTTCTTC.